This TCR beta chain emerged from a study of shared clonotypes between healthy human individuals. Study as a whole: Each donor contributed plates that comprised three CD4 naive, three CD4 memory, two CD8 naive and one CD8 memory. Overall study results and limits: Sorted-subset sequencing, rarefaction showed, was incomplete despite large depth.

Germline V gene sequence: CDR1 LNHDA, CDR2 SQIVND (reference sequence). Trimming cost V 3 bases and J 0 bases, with 6 bases left between them. This CDR3 is 14 amino acids long. As to this clone: Its target is not known. At the DNA level, this CDR3 is encoded by other sequences in the same sample as well.

Every subset had its genomic DNA shared out evenly among several immunoSEQ plates. Libraries were prepared by immunoSEQ multiplex PCR; TCRdb keeps only in-frame clonotypes and omits some of them. The sample consists of millions of clones, around 90% of them appearing once. The rearrangement links TRBV19 to TRBJ1-3; D remains ambiguous. The receptor's source is a man between 18 and 29 years old in good health. Sequencing was carried out using naive CD4+ T cells sorted from blood. Subset given: CD45RA+ positively selected. CDR3 protein: CASSIGTSGNTIYF. The CDR3 DNA reads as TGTGCCAGTAGTATTGGCACCTCTGGAAACACCATATATTTT.